This T cell receptor (beta chain) was retrieved from a study of blood T cell repertoires in COVID-19. Clones were read by immunoSEQ multiplex PCR, and TCRdb kept only the in-frame ones, dropping some. The data hold roughly 290,000 clones, with about 83% observed a single time. Germline V CDR1 and CDR2: SGHRS, YFSETQ. The V gene lost 7 bases and the J gene lost 5 bases, with 16 bases spanning the gap. CDR3 size: 15 residues. The clonotype was recovered from a woman between 40 and 55 years old who had recovered from COVID-19. The chain combines TRBV5-1 with TRBJ1-6; TRBD1 is a possible D gene (5 bases). Material: PBMCs or T cells enriched from blood (not recorded which). The DNA of the CDR3 is TGCGCCAGCCAGGTGGAGGGGAGGAATAATTCACCCCTCCACTTT. Protein: CASQVEGRNNSPLHF. The entire variable domain, with the rest obtained from reference TRBV5-1 and TRBJ1-6, is as follows: KAGVTQTPRYLIKTRGQQVTLSCSPISGHRSVSWYQQTPGQGLQFLFEYFSETQRNKGNFPGRFSGRQFSNSRSEMNVSTLELGDSALYLCASQVEGRNNSPLHFGNGTRLTVT.